This T cell receptor beta chain stems from a study of blood T cell repertoires in COVID-19. Study information: Sample material is recorded as cDNA or gDNA derived from T cells, B-cell-depleted T cells, or PBMCs.

V was shortened by 2 bases and J by 5 bases, with 10 bases between the two germline ends. Germline V gives CDR1 GTSNPN, CDR2 SVGIG (reference sequence). CDR3 length: 13 residues. Original handling: Scientists estimated how many nucleated cells there were by amplifying reference gene primers. Using immunoSEQ multiplex PCR, the repertoire was profiled, and TCRdb retains in-frame clones only, with some absent. That table supplies the V and J calls and clone size; D and trimming were determined from the DNA. The sample includes roughly 380,000 clones, 89% of them seen just once. Sequencing was carried out using peripheral blood. The rearrangement uses TRBV30 and TRBJ1-5, with TRBD1 as a possible D gene (5 bases). The receptor comes from a woman aged 40 to 55 with COVID-19, enrolled during active disease. CDR3 amino acids: CAWSRGGHQPQHF. Here the CDR3 DNA reads TGTGCCTGGAGTCGGGGGGGTCATCAGCCCCAGCATTTT.